The present T cell receptor beta chain was sequenced within a study of T-cell reconstitution after alpha-beta-depleted transplantation in children. The germline V gene has CDR1 DFQATT and CDR2 SNEGSKA (reference sequence). Trimming took 2 bases from V and 7 from J; bases not matched to a gene: 3. This CDR3 has 15 residues. The TCRbeta library incorporated unique molecular identifiers. TCRdb reprocessed the PCR reads via MiXCR and lists one record per CDR3 protein. The data show about 470,000 distinct CDR3 sequences, roughly 43% seen once. In this sample, this clonotype turned up many times. What it binds is not known. Study outcomes and limitations: When one year had passed after transplant, most T-cell counts and diversity came from newly produced T cells. TCRbeta diversity was high at day 60 in some patients (a result of surviving recipient T cells and thymic progenitors). Several hundred rapidly expanded clones from non-depleted graft cells reportedly supplied alpha-beta T cells about two months post-transplant.

The clonotype was recovered from a girl aged 2-9 years with aplastic anemia, due to receive a stem cell transplant. The J gene is TRBJ2-1, the V gene TRBV20-1; TRBD2 matches at 15 bases. This specimen was PBMCs, taken before TCRalphabeta/CD19-depleted stem cell transplant. DNA of the CDR3: TGCAGTGCTAGATCCGGGACTAGCGGGAGGAATGAGCAGTTCTTC. It encodes CSARSGTSGRNEQFF.